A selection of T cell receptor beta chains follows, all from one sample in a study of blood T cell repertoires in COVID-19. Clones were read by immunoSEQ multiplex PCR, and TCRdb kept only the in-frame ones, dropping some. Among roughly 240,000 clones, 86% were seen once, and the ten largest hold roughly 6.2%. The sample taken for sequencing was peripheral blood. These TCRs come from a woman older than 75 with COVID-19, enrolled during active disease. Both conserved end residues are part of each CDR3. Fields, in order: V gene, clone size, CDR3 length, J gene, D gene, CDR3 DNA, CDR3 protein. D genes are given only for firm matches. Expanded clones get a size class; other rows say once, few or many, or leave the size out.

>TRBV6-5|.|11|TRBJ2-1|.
TGTGCCAGCAAGCGGGCGGATGAGCAGTTCTTC
CASKRADEQFF
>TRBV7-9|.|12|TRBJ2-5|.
TGTGCCAGCAGCTTCCCAGTAGAGACCCAGTACTTC
CASSFPVETQYF
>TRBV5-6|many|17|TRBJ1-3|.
TGTGCCAGCAGCGTGTTCCGGGACACCTACTCTGGAAACACCATATATTTT
CASSVFRDTYSGNTIYF
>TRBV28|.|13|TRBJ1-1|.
TGTGCCAGCATGCCGGGGGATTACACTGAAGCTTTCTTT
CASMPGDYTEAFF
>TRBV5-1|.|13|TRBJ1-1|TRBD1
TGCGCCAGCAGCTTACAGGGGAGTACTGAAGCTTTCTTT
CASSLQGSTEAFF
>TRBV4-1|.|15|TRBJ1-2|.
TGCGCCAGCAGCCCAGTATTACAGGAAGTGGGTGGCTACACCTTC
CASSPVLQEVGGYTF
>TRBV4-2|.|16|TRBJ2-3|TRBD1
TGTGCCAGCAGCCAAGGAGGGGACAGGGGCGCAGATACGCAGTATTTT
CASSQGGDRGADTQYF
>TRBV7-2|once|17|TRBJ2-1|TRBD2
TGTGCCAGCAGCGCCGGGACTAGCGGAAGGCCCCCCAATGAGCAGTTCTTC
CASSAGTSGRPPNEQFF
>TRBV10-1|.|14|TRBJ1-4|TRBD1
TGCGCCAGCAGTCCCACAGGGGGCGGTGAAAAACTGTTTTTT
CASSPTGGGEKLFF
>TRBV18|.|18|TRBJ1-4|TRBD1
TGTGCCAGCTCACCACCACTAATACCGACAGGGCGGAATGAAAAACTGTTTTTT
CASSPPLIPTGRNEKLFF
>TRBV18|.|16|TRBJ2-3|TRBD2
TGTGCCAGCTCACCAGCTCCGGGGGGGCCGACAGATACGCAGTATTTT
CASSPAPGGPTDTQYF
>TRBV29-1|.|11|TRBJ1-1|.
TGCAGCGGGGCTCTTGGTGGAGAAGCTTTCTTT
CSGALGGEAFF
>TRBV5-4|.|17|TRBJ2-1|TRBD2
TGTGCCAGCAGCCCTGGACTAGCGGGGGTTAAGGGCAATGAGCAGTTCTTC
CASSPGLAGVKGNEQFF
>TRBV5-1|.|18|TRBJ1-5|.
TGCGCCAGCAGCTTTACTACGGGAGGGCCCGGGGCCAATCAGCCCCAGCATTTT
CASSFTTGGPGANQPQHF
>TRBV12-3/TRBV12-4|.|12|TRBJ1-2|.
TGTGCCAGCAGTTGGGGCCCTATTGGCTACACCTTC
CASSWGPIGYTF
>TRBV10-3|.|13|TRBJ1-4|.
TGTGCCATCAGTGTGGCGGATCATGAAAAACTGTTTTTT
CAISVADHEKLFF
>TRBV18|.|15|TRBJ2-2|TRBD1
TGTGCCAGCTTTTCAGGGACAGGGACCGGCGGGGAGCTGTTTTTT
CASFSGTGTGGELFF
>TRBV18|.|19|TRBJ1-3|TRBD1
TGTGCCAGCTCACCACCCCCATGGGGGACAGTTGCCTCTGGAAACACCATATATTTT
CASSPPPWGTVASGNTIYF
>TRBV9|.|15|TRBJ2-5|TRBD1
TGTGCCAGCAGCGTCCGGGACAGGGAGAGGGAGACCCAGTACTTC
CASSVRDRERETQYF
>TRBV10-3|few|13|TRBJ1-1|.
TGTGCCATCAGGGGGCTAGGGAACACTGAAGCTTTCTTT
CAIRGLGNTEAFF
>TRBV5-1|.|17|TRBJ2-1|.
TGCGCCAGCAGCTTGGAATACGGGGGGCGTACCTACAATGAGCAGTTCTTC
CASSLEYGGRTYNEQFF
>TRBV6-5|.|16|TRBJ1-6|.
TGTGCCAGCAGTTACTCGATTCTCGCGGATAATTCACCCCCCCACTTT
CASSYSILADNSPPHF
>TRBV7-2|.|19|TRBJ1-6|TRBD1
TGTGCCAGCAGCGCAAGGACAGGGCTTTCGAGCTCCTATAATTCACCCCTCCACTTT
CASSARTGLSSSYNSPLHF
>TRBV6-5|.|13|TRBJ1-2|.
TGTGCCAGCACATACGCTGAGGACTATGGCTACACCTTC
CASTYAEDYGYTF
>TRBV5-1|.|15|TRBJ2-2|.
TGCGCCAGCAGCTTTTGGGGGCCGAACACCGGGGAGCTGTTTTTT
CASSFWGPNTGELFF
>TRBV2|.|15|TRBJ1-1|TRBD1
TGTGCCAGCAGTGAAACAGGGGCCTTGAACACTGAAGCTTTCTTT
CASSETGALNTEAFF
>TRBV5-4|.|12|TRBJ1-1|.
TGTGCCAGCAGCTTGCGGCCGGGGGAGGCTTTCTTT
CASSLRPGEAFF
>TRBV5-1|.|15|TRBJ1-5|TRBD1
TGCGCCAGCAGCTCCGGGACAGGGGGAAATCAGCCCCAGCATTTT
CASSSGTGGNQPQHF
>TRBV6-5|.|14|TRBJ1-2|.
TGTGCCAGCAGTTACTCGGAGAAAATATCTGGCTACACCTTC
CASSYSEKISGYTF
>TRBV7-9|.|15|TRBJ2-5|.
TGTGCCAGCAGCTTCAGAGGGGGATTTGAAGAGACCCAGTACTTC
CASSFRGGFEETQYF
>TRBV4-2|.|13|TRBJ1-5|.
TGTGCCAGCAGCCCCCCAGGAGGTCAGCCCCAGCATTTT
CASSPPGGQPQHF
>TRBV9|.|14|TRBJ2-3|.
TGTGCCAGCAGCGTAGAACATACCACAGATACGCAGTATTTT
CASSVEHTTDTQYF
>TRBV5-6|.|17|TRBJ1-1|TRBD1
TGTGCCAGCAGCTTGGTGGGGGACAGGCGAGGGGGCACTGAAGCTTTCTTT
CASSLVGDRRGGTEAFF
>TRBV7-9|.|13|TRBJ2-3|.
TGTGCCAGCAGCATGACTGCGTACGTGGCGCAGTATTTT
CASSMTAYVAQYF
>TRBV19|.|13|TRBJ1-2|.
TGTGCCAGTAGTATCACAGGTACATATGGCTACACCTTC
CASSITGTYGYTF
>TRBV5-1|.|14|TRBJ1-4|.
TGCGCCAGCAGTACAGGCCAAAGGGATGAAAAACTGTTTTTT
CASSTGQRDEKLFF
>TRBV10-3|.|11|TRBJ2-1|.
TGTGCCATCAGAAGAGACAATGAGCAGTTCTTC
CAIRRDNEQFF
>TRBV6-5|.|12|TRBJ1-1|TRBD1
TGTGCCAGCAGTTCCGACAGGGGCGAAGCTTTCTTT
CASSSDRGEAFF
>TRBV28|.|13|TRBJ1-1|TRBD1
TGTGCCAGCAGTTACACAGGGGTCACTGAAGCTTTCTTT
CASSYTGVTEAFF
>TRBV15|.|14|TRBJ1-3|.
TGTGCCACCAGCCAGGACTACTCTGGAAACACCATATATTTT
CATSQDYSGNTIYF
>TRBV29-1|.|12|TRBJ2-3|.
TGCAGCGTTCAAGACTCGGGGGATACGCAGTATTTT
CSVQDSGDTQYF
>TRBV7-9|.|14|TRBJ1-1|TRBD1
TGTGCCAGCAGCTTAGGACAGGGGCCCACTGAAGCTTTCTTT
CASSLGQGPTEAFF
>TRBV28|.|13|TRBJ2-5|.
TGTGCCAGCAGGCAACAGGGCTTCGAGACCCAGTACTTC
CASRQQGFETQYF
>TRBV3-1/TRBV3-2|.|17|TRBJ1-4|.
TGTGCCAGCAGCCGTACGTCGGGGGTCTGGCGGAATGAAAAACTGTTTTTT
CASSRTSGVWRNEKLFF
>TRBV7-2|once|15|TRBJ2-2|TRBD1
TGTGCCAGCAGCTGGGGACAGGGGTTTACCGGGGAGCTGTTTTTT
CASSWGQGFTGELFF
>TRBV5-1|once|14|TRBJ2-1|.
TGCGCCAGCAGCTTGGAATGGGGGGGCGGTGAGCAGTTCTTC
CASSLEWGGGEQFF
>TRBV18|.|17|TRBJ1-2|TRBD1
TGTGCCAGCTCACCACCTAGGGACAGGGCCTACCTCTATGGCTACACCTTC
CASSPPRDRAYLYGYTF
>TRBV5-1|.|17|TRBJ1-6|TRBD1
TGCGCCAGCAGCCGTGAGTCGGGGACAGGGCTTGAGTCACCCCTCCACTTT
CASSRESGTGLESPLHF
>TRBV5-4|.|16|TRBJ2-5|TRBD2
TGTGCCAGCAGCTTGGCCCTAGCGGGGGGCCAAGAGACCCAGTACTTC
CASSLALAGGQETQYF
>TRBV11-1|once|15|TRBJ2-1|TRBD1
TGTGCCAGCAGCCTCGGACAGGGGGCCCACAATGAGCAGTTCTTC
CASSLGQGAHNEQFF
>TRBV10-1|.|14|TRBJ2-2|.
TGCGCCAGCAGTGAGTCGAATCCCGACAGGGAGCTGTTTTTT
CASSESNPDRELFF
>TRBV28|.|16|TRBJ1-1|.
TGTGCCAGCAGTGGGACTGGGACCTTCGGGGGCACTGAAGCTTTCTTT
CASSGTGTFGGTEAFF
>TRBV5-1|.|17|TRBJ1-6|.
TGCGCCAGCAGCTCGACGCCCACGCAGGGGAATGGTTCACCCCTCCACTTT
CASSSTPTQGNGSPLHF
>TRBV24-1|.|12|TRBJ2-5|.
TGTGCCACCAGTGATGGCTTAGAGACCCAGTACTTC
CATSDGLETQYF